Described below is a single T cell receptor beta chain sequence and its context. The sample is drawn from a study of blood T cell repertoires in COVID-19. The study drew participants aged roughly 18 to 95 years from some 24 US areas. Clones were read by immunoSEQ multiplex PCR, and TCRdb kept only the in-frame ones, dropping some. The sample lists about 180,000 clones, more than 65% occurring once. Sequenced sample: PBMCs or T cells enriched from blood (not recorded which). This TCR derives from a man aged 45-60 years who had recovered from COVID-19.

CDR3 sequence: CSVGWGETSGANVLTF. In DNA, the CDR3 is TGCAGCGTCGGATGGGGGGAGACCTCTGGGGCCAACGTCCTGACTTTC. The rearrangement uses TRBV29-1 and TRBJ2-6; a weak D match, TRBD2 (6 bases). The V gene's germline CDR1 is SQVTM and CDR2 ANQGSEA. Trimming shortened V by 6 bases and J by 0 bases, and 15 bases separated the two germline ends. The CDR3 contains 16 residues. Using reference TRBV29-1 and TRBJ2-6 for the parts outside the CDR3, the full variable domain is SAVISQKPSRDICQRGTSLTIQCQVDSQVTMMFWYRQQPGQSLTLIATANQGSEATYESGFVIDKFPISRPNLTFSTLTVSNMSPEDSSIYLCSVGWGETSGANVLTFGAGSRLTVL.